These 9 T cell receptor beta chains were all obtained from the same sample, sequenced in a study of T cells in Graves' hyperthyroidism and ophthalmopathy. Using RNA transcripts as the source, TCR beta CDR3 regions were amplified. The TCR CDR3 was amplified in a first-round RT-PCR using the HTBI primer set. TCRdb re-derived calls from the multiplex PCR reads in MiXCR, one entry per CDR3 protein. The sample lists about half a million distinct CDR3 sequences, approximately 23% occurring once. Specimen: blood. These receptors were collected from a woman between 65 and 79 years old with Graves' ophthalmopathy.

This clonotype was picked up a small number of times. The rearrangement joins TRBV5-5 to TRBJ1-1; 8 bases line up with TRBD1. In germline, CDR1 is SGHKS, CDR2 YYEKEE (reference sequence). The CDR3 consists of 15 residues. Trimming took 4 bases from V and 3 from J; bases not matched to a gene: 8. CDR3 protein: CASSRRQGADTEAFF. CDR3 DNA: TGTGCCAGCAGCCGCAGGCAGGGGGCGGACACTGAAGCTTTCTTT.

CDR3 amino acids: CASSEIRAGANEQFF. The CDR3 region has the DNA TGCGCCAGCAGTGAGATCAGGGCAGGGGCCAATGAGCAGTTCTTC. The chain recombines TRBV10-2 with TRBJ2-1, with a weak D call TRBD1 (6 bases). Trimming left V 2 bases short and J 6 bases short, with 14 bases between. CDR3 length: 15 residues. Germline V lookup: CDR1 WSHSY, CDR2 SAAADI.

This clonotype was seen only a few times. The gene calls are TRBV10-3 and TRBJ2-7, with TRBD1 matching 7 bases. CDR1 is ENHRY, CDR2 SYGVKD, per germline. Unmatched junction bases numbered 8, after V lost 8 bases and J lost 1 base. This CDR3 has 14 amino acids. The CDR3 here is CAIGKGASSYEQYF. The CDR3 DNA is TGTGCCATCGGGAAGGGGGCGAGTTCCTACGAGCAGTACTTC.

V usage is TRBV7-2 and J usage is TRBJ2-3; maybe TRBD2 (5 bases). Germline CDR1 and CDR2: SGHTA and FQGNSA. The V end lost 5 bases, the J end lost 1 base, and 13 bases lay between the germline ends. The CDR3 extends over 15 amino acids. In DNA form, the CDR3 reads TGTGCCAGCAGCCTAAGGGAGTTTGGCACAGATACGCAGTATTTT. This translates into CASSLREFGTDTQYF.

This clonotype has only a few counts. The chain links TRBV30 to TRBJ2-4; TRBD1 or TRBD2 may be the D gene (5 bases each). CDR3 size: 15 residues. Germline assignment: CDR1 GTSNPN and CDR2 SVGIG (reference sequence). The ends were cut back, 2 bases at V and 0 bases at J, with 11 bases in the middle. Written as DNA, the CDR3 is TGTGCCTGGAGTAGCGAGGGACGAGCCAAAAACATTCAGTACTTC. Translated: CAWSSEGRAKNIQYF.

The sample holds a few counts of this clonotype. The chain joins TRBV6-2 or TRBV6-3 to TRBJ1-5; D not certain. Germline assignment: CDR1 MNHEY and CDR2 SVGEGT. CDR3 size: 15 residues. Deletions cut 0 bases from V and 7 bases from J, with 13 bases between. The DNA for the CDR3 is TGTGCCAGCAGTTACTCGAATGAGAAGGGCCAGCCCCAGCATTTT. Translating gives CASSYSNEKGQPQHF.

This clonotype was picked up many times. The chain is built from TRBV12-3 or TRBV12-4 and TRBJ1-1; tentatively, D is TRBD1 (6 bases). Trimming removed 4 bases from V and 1 base from J, with 7 bases in between. The CDR3 runs to 13 residues. The CDR3 is CASSWTANTEAFF. As DNA, the CDR3 is TGTGCCAGCAGTTGGACAGCGAACACTGAAGCTTTCTTT.

This clonotype occurred many times. The CDR3, as DNA: TGCAGTGCTAGTCGGTTGTCGGGAACTGAAGCTTTCTTT. Translating it yields CSASRLSGTEAFF. The chain couples TRBV20-1 to TRBJ1-1; D not resolved. Germline assignment: CDR1 DFQATT and CDR2 SNEGSKA (reference sequence). CDR3 length: 13 residues. Trimming shortened V by 3 bases and J by 5 bases, and 13 bases separated the two germline ends.

This clonotype was detected a few times. The chain employs TRBV10-3 and TRBJ2-2, with 7 bases identical to TRBD1. J lost 0 bases, V lost 6 bases, and 4 bases had no gene match. CDR1 ENHRY and CDR2 SYGVKD come from the germline V gene. This CDR3 has 15 residues. The CDR3 here is CAIRATGSNTGELFF. DNA of the CDR3: TGTGCCATCAGGGCGACAGGGTCGAACACCGGGGAGCTGTTTTTT.